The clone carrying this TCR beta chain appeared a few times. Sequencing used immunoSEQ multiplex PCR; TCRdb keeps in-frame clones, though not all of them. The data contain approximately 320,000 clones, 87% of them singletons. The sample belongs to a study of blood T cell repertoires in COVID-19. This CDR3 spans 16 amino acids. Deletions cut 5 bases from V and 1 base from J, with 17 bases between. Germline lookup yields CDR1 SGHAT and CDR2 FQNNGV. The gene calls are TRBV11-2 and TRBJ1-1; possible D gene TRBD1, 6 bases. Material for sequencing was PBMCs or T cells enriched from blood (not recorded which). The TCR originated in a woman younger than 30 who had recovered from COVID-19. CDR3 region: CASSPRGQQGNTEAFF. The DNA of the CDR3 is TGTGCCAGCAGCCCCAGGGGCCAACAGGGGAACACTGAAGCTTTCTTT. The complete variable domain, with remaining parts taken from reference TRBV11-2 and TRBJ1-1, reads EAGVAQSPRYKIIEKRQSVAFWCNPISGHATLYWYQQILGQGPKLLIQFQNNGVVDDSQLPKDRFSAERLKGVDSTLKIQPAKLEDSAVYLCASSPRGQQGNTEAFFGQGTRLTVV.